Listed below are T cell receptor beta chains from one sample, sequenced in a study of cytomegalovirus exposure and HLA in healthy donors. Clones were read by immunoSEQ multiplex PCR, and TCRdb kept only the in-frame ones, dropping some. The sample shows roughly 140,000 clones, approximately 91% of them seen only once. The sequenced material came from PBMCs. All receptors derive from a woman in her late teens or twenties in good health and CMV-seropositive. CDR3s include the opening cysteine and the closing phenylalanine or tryptophan. Fields, in order: clone size, V gene, CDR3 length, J gene, CDR3 protein. Only part of the rows carry a size: once, few, many, or a class if the clone is expanded.

NA,TRBV6-5,13,TRBJ2-1,CASTQQGGNEQFF
NA,TRBV11-3,18,TRBJ2-3,CASSLFLGTGQRTDTQYF
NA,TRBV19,15,TRBJ2-2,CASSIEQGGTGELFF
NA,TRBV5-4,14,TRBJ2-5,CASSLEGGGETQYF
NA,TRBV13,14,TRBJ2-3,CASSPPTETDTQYF
NA,TRBV7-3,14,TRBJ2-3,CASSLKLGQDTQYF
NA,TRBV6-5,15,TRBJ2-5,CASRSGVAFPETQYF
NA,TRBV7-8,16,TRBJ2-5,CASSSAGGQYQETQYF
NA,TRBV7-3,16,TRBJ2-7,CASSPIPAASSYEQYF
NA,TRBV6-1,14,TRBJ1-5,CASGRQGSRQPQHF
NA,TRBV5-4,15,TRBJ2-5,CASSFSGGRRETQYF
NA,TRBV18,14,TRBJ2-7,CASSRDRNSYEQYF
few,TRBV6-5,13,TRBJ1-1,CASRRDSNTEAFF
NA,TRBV7-8,15,TRBJ1-2,CASSLVRGRDYGYTF
NA,TRBV2,13,TRBJ2-3,CASSDRATDTQYF
NA,TRBV19,18,TRBJ2-1,CASTALAGATSSYNEQFF
once,TRBV20-1,11,TRBJ2-5,CSAGEVGTQYF